This entry is about one TCR beta chain. Its antigen is undetermined. The protocol was immunoSEQ multiplex PCR, while the TCRdb copy is restricted to in-frame clones and leaves out a portion. The sample includes tens of thousands of clones, 80% to 90% of them seen just once. This specimen comes from a study of OX40 agonist ivuxolimab in advanced cancers. Study context: Patients were approximately 80% male with ages roughly 23 to 79, mean about 54. Antecedent anti-PD-1, anti-PD-L1 or anti-CTLA-4 therapy was permissible, with 30% to 50% having received some.

Whole-study results and caveats: Undetermined was the antigen specificity of the expanded peripheral T cells. At 0.1 to 3.0 mg/kg, clonal expansion of CD4+ and CD8+ blood T cells had occurred by week 6.

Germline V lookup: CDR1 KGHSH, CDR2 LQKENI. The CDR3 is 14 residues long. V lost 3 bases to trimming and J lost 7 bases, with 16 bases between them. J is TRBJ2-7 and V is TRBV18, with TRBD1 as a possible D gene (7 bases). The TCR was taken from an adult with an advanced solid tumor such as melanoma, head and neck, liver or kidney cancer. Material: CD4+ or CD8+ T cells sorted from blood, obtained in a trial of the OX40 agonist ivuxolimab. The CDR3 DNA sequence: TGTGCCAGCTCACCCCGGGTGCAGGGGGGAGAGCAGTACTTC. Its translation: CASSPRVQGGEQYF.